This T cell receptor beta chain comes out of a study of cytomegalovirus exposure and HLA in healthy donors. Germline CDR1 and CDR2: KGHSH and LQKENI. Trimming pared 5 bases from V and 8 bases from J, leaving 9 bases between. The CDR3 has 11 residues. The assay was immunoSEQ multiplex PCR, and TCRdb's table has in-frame clones only and misses some. The table records around 190,000 clones, roughly 82% of them present only once. This sequence joins TRBV18 and TRBJ1-2; D gene ambiguous. The source is a woman aged 18-29 years in good health and CMV-seronegative. Specimen: PBMCs. The CDR3: CASSKNWGYTF. In nucleotides, the CDR3 is TGTGCCAGCTCAAAAAACTGGGGCTACACCTTC.